The 21 T cell receptor beta chains below come from one sample, sequenced in a study of cytomegalovirus exposure and HLA in healthy donors. PCR amplification relied on 60 Vbeta primers (plus 13 Jbeta primers). Some clones are missing from TCRdb's copy, which holds only in-frame ones; the method was immunoSEQ multiplex PCR. In the table there are approximately 170,000 clones, around 85% of which are singletons. The sequencing sample was made of PBMCs. These receptors all come from a male donor in good health and CMV-seronegative.

V usage is TRBV7-2 and J usage is TRBJ1-1, with D possibly matching TRBD1 (5 bases). Germline V gene lookup returns CDR1 SGHTA and CDR2 FQGNSA. The CDR3 has 15 residues. V gave up 1 base and J gave up 1 base, with 10 bases separating them. CDR3 in amino acids: CASSLGGQRNTEAFF. DNA of the CDR3: TGTGCCAGCAGCTTAGGGGGCCAGCGGAACACTGAAGCTTTCTTT.

The V gene is TRBV11-2, the J gene TRBJ2-7; TRBD1 agrees at 9 bases. The J segment lost 3 bases and the V segment lost 6 bases, leaving 9 bases of the junction unmatched. This CDR3 comprises 15 residues. CDR1 and CDR2 (germline): SGHAT, FQNNGV. The CDR3, as DNA: TGTGCCAGCAGGGGGTTCGGGACAGGGCGCTACGAGCAGTACTTC. The encoded protein is CASRGFGTGRYEQYF.

This sequence joins TRBV5-1 and TRBJ1-5, with D perhaps matching TRBD1 (6 bases). Germline CDR1 and CDR2: SGHRS and YFSETQ. This CDR3 region has 15 residues. Deletions cut 0 bases from V and 5 bases from J, with 12 bases between. CDR3: CASSLAPGGHQPQHF. In DNA, the CDR3 is TGCGCCAGCAGCTTGGCCCCGGGGGGGCATCAGCCCCAGCATTTT.

This chain connects TRBV19 to TRBJ1-1; maybe TRBD1 (5 bases). The CDR3 consists of 14 residues. Deletions cut 5 bases from V and 2 bases from J, with 12 bases between. The germline V gene has CDR1 LNHDA and CDR2 SQIVND (reference sequence). CDR3 residues: CASSVPGLNTEAFF. The CDR3 coding sequence is TGTGCCAGTAGTGTCCCGGGACTTAACACTGAAGCTTTCTTT.

This clone was observed once. CDR3 sequence reads: CASSRQDTYGYTF. The CDR3 coding sequence is TGTGCCAGCAGCCGACAGGATACCTATGGCTACACCTTC. The V call is TRBV7-2, the J call TRBJ1-2, with a tentative D call TRBD1 (6 bases). CDR1 is SGHTA, CDR2 FQGNSA, per germline. The CDR3 contains 13 residues. V lost 5 bases and J lost 4, with 11 bases in between.

The chain couples TRBV15 to TRBJ1-1; the match to TRBD1 covers 9 bases. J was trimmed by 9 bases and V by 2 bases; bases with no gene match: 7. Germline V gene lookup returns CDR1 LNHNV and CDR2 YYDKDF (reference sequence). The CDR3 is 14 amino acids. The CDR3 DNA is TGTGCCACCAGCAGACAAGGACAGGGGTATCAAGCTTTCTTT. Amino acid sequence: CATSRQGQGYQAFF.

The V gene is TRBV2, the J gene TRBJ2-3; 7 nucleotides align to TRBD2. Germline-derived CDR1 and CDR2 are SNHLY and FYNNEI. The CDR3 extends over 15 amino acids. After removal of 6 bases from V and 3 bases from J, the junction contained 9 bases not matched to a gene. Here the CDR3 reads CASRGGGGGTDTQYF. Written as DNA, the CDR3 is TGTGCCAGCAGGGGCGGGGGTGGCGGTACAGATACGCAGTATTTT.

V usage is TRBV5-1 and J usage is TRBJ1-4, with TRBD1 as a possible D gene (5 bases). Deletions cut 4 bases from V and 0 bases from J, with 19 bases between. The CDR3 runs 18 residues. Germline lookup yields CDR1 SGHRS and CDR2 YFSETQ. CDR3 nucleotide sequence: TGCGCCAGCAGCGCGGGGACGGCTACCATAACAACTAATGAAAAACTGTTTTTT. It specifies CASSAGTATITTNEKLFF.

This chain joins TRBV7-9 and TRBJ1-1, with TRBD1 matching 7 bases. Germline V gene data show CDR1 as SEHNR and CDR2 as FQNEAQ (reference sequence). With 5 bases clipped from V and 1 base from J, the junction kept 1 base outside the gene matches. This CDR3 spans 13 amino acids. The CDR3 loop reads CASSRDRNTEAFF. The DNA of the CDR3 is TGTGCCAGCAGCCGGGACAGGAACACTGAAGCTTTCTTT.

The chain recombines TRBV6-6 with TRBJ2-1, with TRBD2 matching over 11 bases. Germline-derived CDR1 and CDR2 are MNHNY and SVGAGI (reference sequence). CDR3 length: 16 amino acids. J lost 7 bases, V lost 5 bases, and 10 bases had no gene match. The CDR3 sequence: CASSPTSGGLSNEQFF. Written as DNA, the CDR3 is TGTGCCAGCAGTCCTACTAGCGGGGGACTTTCAAATGAGCAGTTCTTC.

The V gene is TRBV14, the J gene TRBJ1-3; TRBD1 matches at 9 bases. This CDR3 spans 18 amino acids. Per the germline V gene, CDR1 is SGHDN and CDR2 is FVKESK. The V gene end was trimmed by 2 bases and the J gene end by 0 bases; junction bases not matched to a gene: 8. CDR3 DNA sequence: TGTGCCAGCAGCCAATCCGACTCGACAGGGGGCTCTGGAAACACCATATATTTT. It specifies CASSQSDSTGGSGNTIYF.

This rearrangement joins TRBV6-1 to TRBJ1-1; 7 nucleotides line up with TRBD1. V gave up 2 bases and J gave up 0 bases; unmatched junction bases: 3. The CDR3 is made up of 15 amino acids. The germline gives CDR1 MNHNS, CDR2 SASEGT. In DNA form, the CDR3 reads TGTGCCAGCAGTGAACCGGGACAGATGAACACTGAAGCTTTCTTT. Protein sequence: CASSEPGQMNTEAFF.

The V gene is TRBV5-1, the J gene TRBJ1-1, with 7 bases aligning to TRBD1. The CDR3 length is 15 residues. The V gene end was trimmed by 0 bases and the J gene end by 6 bases; junction bases not matched to a gene: 8. Germline CDR1 and CDR2: SGHRS and YFSETQ. The CDR3 sequence is CASSLETGQLPEAFF. DNA for the CDR3: TGCGCCAGCAGCTTGGAGACAGGGCAGCTCCCTGAAGCTTTCTTT.

The gene calls are TRBV6-1 and TRBJ1-1, with TRBD1 as a possible D gene (6 bases). The CDR3 consists of 14 residues. From germline, CDR1 is MNHNS and CDR2 SASEGT. Deletions cut 6 bases from V and 1 base from J, with 12 bases between. CDR3: CASREVGANTEAFF. CDR3 in DNA: TGTGCCAGCAGGGAGGTGGGGGCGAACACTGAAGCTTTCTTT.

The chain employs TRBV2 and TRBJ1-2; 8 bases align to TRBD1. Trimming removed 5 bases from V and 4 bases from J; junction bases left unmatched: 12. Germline V gene data show CDR1 as SNHLY and CDR2 as FYNNEI. The CDR3 extends over 16 amino acids. CDR3 protein: CASSLEQRDRGYGYTF. In DNA, the CDR3 is TGTGCCAGCAGTTTGGAACAAAGAGACAGGGGCTATGGCTACACCTTC.

Turning to this clone: Within the sample, other DNA sequences also encode this same CDR3. The gene calls are TRBV5-1 and TRBJ2-3; 8 bases map to TRBD2. Germline lookup yields CDR1 SGHRS and CDR2 YFSETQ. V was clipped by 4 bases and J by 0 bases; unmatched bases: 7. The CDR3 length is 16 residues. CDR3 nucleotides: TGCGCCAGCAGCCCGGGAGCGGGGGCTAGCACAGATACGCAGTATTTT. Encoded protein: CASSPGAGASTDTQYF. Supplemented by reference TRBV5-1 and TRBJ2-3, the full variable domain reads KAGVTQTPRYLIKTRGQQVTLSCSPISGHRSVSWYQQTPGQGLQFLFEYFSETQRNKGNFPGRFSGRQFSNSRSEMNVSTLELGDSALYLCASSPGAGASTDTQYFGPGTRLTVL.

V and J are TRBV5-1 and TRBJ1-2; D possibly corresponds to TRBD1 (6 bases). CDR3 length: 12 amino acids. Germline-derived CDR1 and CDR2 are SGHRS and YFSETQ. Trimming left V 4 bases short and J 8 bases short, with 12 bases between. CDR3 sequence: CASSKDSRGYTF. The CDR3 coding sequence is TGCGCCAGCAGCAAGGACAGTCGGGGCTACACCTTC.

The rearrangement joins TRBV4-3 to TRBJ1-2; 10 bases line up with TRBD1. The CDR3 runs to 15 residues. V was pared by 4 bases and J by 5 bases, with 7 bases of the junction left unmatched. CDR1 and CDR2 from the germline V gene are LGHNA and YSLEER. CDR3 bases: TGCGCCAGCAGCCCCCGACAGGGGGCGTTTTATGGCTACACCTTC. The encoded protein is CASSPRQGAFYGYTF.

The CDR3 DNA reads as TGTGCCAGTAGAGGGGGCGGCGAGCAGTACTTC. Protein: CASRGGGEQYF. The chain links TRBV19 to TRBJ2-7; 7 bases match TRBD1. The ends lost 6 bases at V and 6 bases at J; junction bases unmatched: 2. The CDR3 loop spans 11 amino acids. Germline CDR1 reads LNHDA; CDR2 reads SQIVND (reference sequence).

This clone appeared once. For the CDR3, the DNA is TGTGCCAGCAGCCAAGTTGGCGGGGGGGGAAACACCATATATTTT. This translates into CASSQVGGGGNTIYF. The chain uses TRBV4-2 and TRBJ1-3; tentatively, D is TRBD1 (5 bases). Per germline, CDR1 LGHNA and CDR2 YNFKEQ. V was cut by 1 base and J by 4 bases, with 11 bases left in between. The CDR3 is made up of 15 amino acids.

The V gene is TRBV6-5, the J gene TRBJ2-5; 7 bases are shared with TRBD2. V gave up 2 bases and J gave up 5 bases; unmatched junction bases: 2. Germline CDR1 MNHEY, CDR2 SVGAGI. The length of the CDR3 is 13 residues. CDR3 loop: CASSYSGAETQYF. In DNA form, the CDR3 reads TGTGCCAGCAGTTACAGCGGGGCGGAGACCCAGTACTTC.